This T cell receptor (beta chain) was obtained from a study of blood T cell repertoires in COVID-19. Study-level background: The origin of the acute and convalescent COVID-19 samples was the United States, Italy and Spain. T cells, B-cell-depleted T cells, or PBMCs supplied cDNA or gDNA.

As handled by the study authors: Estimation of nucleated cell counts was performed using reference gene primer amplification. Measured with immunoSEQ multiplex PCR; TCRdb has only the in-frame clones, and not every one. V and J calls and clone size are given by that table; D and trimming were obtained from the DNA. The sample has 100,000 to 130,000 clones, 80% to 90% seen once. This CDR3 comprises 13 residues. Per the germline V gene, CDR1 is SGHTA and CDR2 is FQGNSA. Trimming shortened V by 0 bases and J by 4 bases, and 7 bases separated the two germline ends. The gene calls are TRBV7-2 and TRBJ2-7; D may be TRBD1 (5 bases). The sequence was collected from a human donor in a cohort sampled during active COVID-19. The sample was peripheral blood. The CDR3 DNA follows: TGTGCCAGCAGCTTAGCCAGGGAATACGAGCAGTACTTC. It yields the protein CASSLAREYEQYF.